This T cell receptor (beta chain) originates from a study of blood T cell repertoires in COVID-19. Turning to the study itself: Whether acute or convalescent, the COVID-19 samples came from the United States, Italy and Spain. From T cells, B-cell-depleted T cells, or PBMCs came the material, which was cDNA or gDNA.

The CDR3 is 18 amino acids. Between the trimmed V and J ends, which lost 2 bases and 5 bases, there was a span of 22 bases. Germline V gene lookup returns CDR1 SGHVS and CDR2 FQNEAQ. Method: immunoSEQ multiplex PCR; TCRdb's copy keeps in-frame clones and lacks some. The repertoire has around 70,000 clones, around 90% of them found once; the top ten carry 29%. Material for sequencing was peripheral blood. The clonotype comes from a woman at least 80 years old with active or convalescent COVID-19. The rearrangement joins TRBV7-8 to TRBJ1-5, with TRBD1 as a possible D gene (5 bases). CDR3 sequence (DNA): TGTGCCAGCAGCTTAACCCCGGGACTCCCTACAGGCGATCAGCCCCAGCATTTT. Its translation is CASSLTPGLPTGDQPQHF.